This TCR beta chain was profiled in a study of cytomegalovirus exposure and HLA in healthy donors. The PCR contained 60 Vbeta and 13 Jbeta primers. Sequencing was performed with immunoSEQ multiplex PCR; in TCRdb, only in-frame clones are kept and a portion is missing. This sample yields more than 150,000 clones, of which roughly 84% are seen a single time; more than 0.95% belongs to the top ten. The CDR3 runs 16 residues. The germline V and J ends were trimmed by 1 base and 2 bases, with 15 bases remaining between them. Germline V gene lookup returns CDR1 MGHRA and CDR2 YSYEKL. This TCR derives from a girl aged 2-10 years in good health and CMV-seropositive. The V gene is TRBV4-1, the J gene TRBJ2-7; D gene unclear. The sequenced material came from PBMCs. CDR3 bases: TGCGCCAGCAGCCAAGCGGCACGCAGGTCTGCCTACGAGCAGTACTTC. This translates into CASSQAARRSAYEQYF.